Given below is one TCR beta chain in context. The antigen remains unidentified. These data come from a study of cytomegalovirus exposure and HLA in healthy donors. V was pared by 0 bases and J by 4 bases, with 17 bases of the junction left unmatched. Germline CDR1 is SQVTM and CDR2 is ANQGSEA. CDR3 length: 19 residues. Use of 60 Vbeta and 13 Jbeta primers characterized the PCR. TCRdb's copy holds only in-frame clones and misses some; the assay was immunoSEQ multiplex PCR. Here the sample spans around 190,000 clones, about 80% being singletons. Study-level results: Information on immune exposure was restricted to one variable (CMV serostatus). Common viral pathogens seemed, in a later analysis, to connect with several of the most significant clusters. Sequence variants that were highly shared formed a cluster that was likely a sequencing artifact.

Healthy bone marrow donors supplied every sample. The sequence derives from a woman under 40 in good health and CMV-seronegative. This chain connects TRBV29-1 to TRBJ1-2; 10 nucleotides line up with TRBD1. Source material: PBMCs. The CDR3 spells CSVEDGPGQGFLFGYGYTF. CDR3 DNA sequence: TGCAGCGTTGAAGATGGCCCGGGACAGGGGTTCCTGTTTGGCTATGGCTACACCTTC.